A single sample is the source of the 30 T cell receptor beta chains below, sequenced in a study of CD8 T cells in Susac syndrome. RNA, at roughly 0.45 to 1 ug, was reverse transcribed with random hexamers. TCRdb itself ran the immunoSEQ multiplex PCR reads through MiXCR, one entry per CDR3 protein. The sample contains roughly 160,000 distinct CDR3 sequences, roughly 95% of which appear only once. The source material was CD4+ T cells from PBMCs. The receptors come from a human donor with Susac syndrome.

The V and J genes are TRBV30 and TRBJ1-1, with D possibly TRBD1 on 5 matching bases. Germline loops: CDR1 GTSNPN, CDR2 SVGIG (reference sequence). The CDR3 runs 12 residues. V gave up 5 bases and J gave up 4 bases, with 11 bases separating them. The CDR3 sequence: CAWGAPRTEAFF. In nucleotides, the CDR3 is TGTGCCTGGGGGGCGCCACGCACTGAAGCTTTCTTT. Complete variable domain (other parts from reference TRBV30 and TRBJ1-1): SQTIHQWPATLVQPVGSPLSLECTVEGTSNPNLYWYRQAAGRGLQLLFYSVGIGQISSEVPQNLSASRPQDRQFILSSKKLLLSDSGFYLCAWGAPRTEAFFGQGTRLTVV.

J is TRBJ2-2 and V is TRBV29-1, with a possible D match to TRBD1 (5 bases). CDR1 SQVTM and CDR2 ANQGSEA come from the germline V gene. Trimming took off 4 bases at V and 2 bases at J, with 11 bases between the two ends. The length of the CDR3 is 14 residues. In nucleotides, the CDR3 is TGCAGCGTTGCTTGGGGCATAAACACCGGGGAGCTGTTTTTT. This gives the protein CSVAWGINTGELFF.

In this sample, this clonotype turned up once. This chain connects TRBV3-1 to TRBJ2-1; 10 nucleotides align to TRBD2. This CDR3 spans 15 amino acids. Germline lookup yields CDR1 LGHDT and CDR2 YNNKEL (reference sequence). V shed 7 bases and J 9 bases; nucleotides not matched to a gene: 12. The CDR3 protein is CASTLAGGLVGEQFF. In DNA, the CDR3 is TGTGCCAGCACCTTAGCGGGAGGTTTGGTCGGTGAGCAGTTCTTC.

V gene TRBV7-2 combines with J gene TRBJ2-1; possible D gene TRBD2, 6 bases. Per the germline V gene, CDR1 is SGHTA and CDR2 is FQGNSA. This CDR3 contains 14 residues. Trimming pared 0 bases from V and 7 bases from J, leaving 10 bases between. Here the CDR3 reads CASSLAVGGNEQFF. CDR3 nucleotide sequence: TGTGCCAGCAGCTTAGCAGTCGGAGGGAATGAGCAGTTCTTC.

This chain links TRBV20-1 with TRBJ2-3; D not certain. This CDR3 contains 13 residues. The germline V and J ends were trimmed by 2 bases and 0 bases, with 6 bases remaining between them. The germline CDR1 and CDR2 sequences are DFQATT and SNEGSKA (reference sequence). The DNA of the CDR3 is TGCAGTGCTAGACCCATCAGCACAGATACGCAGTATTTT. Translated, it gives CSARPISTDTQYF.

The chain links TRBV29-1 to TRBJ1-2, with 9 bases matching TRBD1. The germline CDR1 and CDR2 sequences are SQVTM and ANQGSEA. V gave up 0 bases and J gave up 2 bases; unmatched junction bases: 4. This CDR3 spans 15 amino acids. The CDR3 sequence is CSVEDLGQGNYGYTF. The CDR3 bases are TGCAGCGTTGAAGATCTCGGACAGGGGAACTATGGCTACACCTTC.

The chain is built from TRBV14 and TRBJ2-7; TRBD1 aligns across 7 bases. There are 14 residues in the CDR3. Germline assignment: CDR1 SGHDN and CDR2 FVKESK. V dropped 2 bases and J dropped 2; count of bases not matched to a gene: 3. CDR3 bases: TGTGCCAGCAGCCAAAGACAGGGCCCCTACGAGCAGTACGTC. This sequence encodes CASSQRQGPYEQYV.

The genes are TRBV19 and TRBJ2-6, with D uncertain. This CDR3 comprises 16 residues. Trimming shortened V by 3 bases and J by 0 bases, and 9 bases separated the two germline ends. CDR1 is LNHDA, CDR2 SQIVND, per germline (reference sequence). In DNA form, the CDR3 reads TGTGCCAGTAGTATTAGGTCCAGCTCTGGGGCCAACGTCCTGACTTTC. Residues: CASSIRSSSGANVLTF.

In DNA form, the CDR3 reads TGCGCCAGCAGCCAAGCAGGGGCCCTTAATCAGCCCCAGCATTTT. Amino acid sequence: CASSQAGALNQPQHF. The V call is TRBV4-1, the J call TRBJ1-5; D might be TRBD1 (6 bases). The germline gives CDR1 MGHRA, CDR2 YSYEKL. The V gene lost 1 base and the J gene lost 4 bases, with 11 bases spanning the gap. The CDR3 runs 15 residues.

The chain combines TRBV29-1 with TRBJ2-7; D might be TRBD2 (7 bases). Germline assignment: CDR1 SQVTM and CDR2 ANQGSEA. Between the trimmed V and J ends, which lost 3 bases and 5 bases, there was a span of 11 bases. The CDR3 length is 12 residues. Here the CDR3 DNA reads TGCAGCGTTGATCGGGGGGCCGACGAGCAGTACTTC. Protein sequence: CSVDRGADEQYF.

The rearrangement uses TRBV24-1 and TRBJ2-2; D is unresolved. The CDR3 extends over 12 amino acids. V was pared by 12 bases and J by 7 bases, with 14 bases between. From germline, CDR1 is KGHDR and CDR2 SFDVKD. CDR3 in amino acids: CASSWGSGELFF. CDR3 bases: TGTGCCTCTTCATGGGGAAGCGGGGAGCTGTTTTTT.

This chain connects TRBV3-1 to TRBJ1-4, with TRBD1 as a possible D gene (6 bases). V lost 4 bases and J 7 bases, leaving 13 bases between the germline ends. The CDR3 consists of 14 residues. The germline V gene encodes CDR1 LGHDT and CDR2 YNNKEL (reference sequence). In DNA, the CDR3 is TGTGCCAGCAGCCCCAATACAGGGTCTGAAAAACTGTTTTTT. Amino acid sequence: CASSPNTGSEKLFF.

Comment on this clonotype: One end of the junction is discordant with germline, which a read error may explain. The rearrangement uses TRBV7-7 and TRBJ2-1; the D is unclear. The CDR3 has 14 residues. In germline, CDR1 is SSHAT, CDR2 FNYEAQ (reference sequence). The CDR3 DNA reads TGTGCTAGCAGCTCATCTTCGACTGGGAATGAGCAGTTCTTC. Its protein product is CASSSSSTGNEQFF.

The V gene is TRBV10-3, the J gene TRBJ2-1; a weak D match, TRBD1 (6 bases). Per germline, CDR1 ENHRY and CDR2 SYGVKD. The CDR3 loop spans 13 amino acids. With 4 bases removed from V and 8 bases from J, the gap between germline ends came to 12 bases. The CDR3 spells CAISGAGVDEQFF. CDR3 sequence (DNA): TGTGCCATCAGTGGGGCAGGGGTGGATGAGCAGTTCTTC.

The gene calls are TRBV20-1 and TRBJ1-1, with TRBD1 as a possible D gene (5 bases). Germline V gene sequence: CDR1 DFQATT, CDR2 SNEGSKA (reference sequence). The V and J ends lost 6 bases and 3 bases respectively, with 11 bases between them. CDR3 length: 12 amino acids. In DNA form, the CDR3 reads TGCAGTGCCTCGCGGGGGGACACTGAAGCTTTCTTT. This sequence encodes CSASRGDTEAFF.

The rearrangement joins TRBV3-1 to TRBJ2-5; D ambiguous. Germline CDR1 LGHDT, CDR2 YNNKEL (reference sequence). The CDR3 is 15 residues long. V lost 0 bases to trimming and J lost 4 bases, with 12 bases between them. CDR3 sequence (DNA): TGTGCCAGCAGCCAAGAACCCTTGGGTGCAGAGACCCAGTACTTC. It specifies CASSQEPLGAETQYF.

The chain is built from TRBV20-1 and TRBJ1-2, with 9 positions matching TRBD1. This CDR3 comprises 16 residues. V shed 6 bases, J shed 7 bases, and the junction held 18 bases outside the gene matches. Germline CDR1 is DFQATT and CDR2 is SNEGSKA (reference sequence). CDR3 DNA: TGCAGTGCCTCACTCACAGGGGGCCGAATGGGGCCTGGCTACACCTTC. Translated, it gives CSASLTGGRMGPGYTF.

The rearrangement joins TRBV28 to TRBJ2-1; TRBD2 aligns across 7 bases. The CDR3 has 15 amino acids. J gave up 6 bases and V 3 bases, and 8 bases lay outside the gene matches. Germline V gene sequence: CDR1 MDHEN, CDR2 SYDVKM. The CDR3 reads CASSFGLVGRNEQFF. DNA of the CDR3: TGTGCCAGCAGTTTCGGACTAGTTGGGCGCAATGAGCAGTTCTTC.

The J gene is TRBJ1-1, the V gene TRBV29-1; 7 nucleotides match TRBD1. CDR1 SQVTM and CDR2 ANQGSEA come from the germline V gene. This CDR3 has 13 amino acids. The junction had 7 bases not matched to a gene; V was cut back by 7 bases and J by 2 bases. The CDR3 DNA reads as TGCAGCGGGGGACAGAGCCGAAACACTGAAGCTTTCTTT. It specifies CSGGQSRNTEAFF.

The chain combines TRBV5-6 with TRBJ1-5; 7 bases fit TRBD1. Germline trimming cut 4 bases from V and 10 bases from J; bases unmatched to any gene: 8. CDR1 is SGHDT and CDR2 is YYEEEE in the germline V gene. This CDR3 is built from 13 residues. CDR3 residues: CASSQGQLQPQHF. CDR3 DNA: TGTGCCAGCAGCCAGGGACAGCTCCAACCCCAGCATTTT.

This chain joins TRBV29-1 and TRBJ1-5; D unresolved. V lost 6 bases and J 3 bases, leaving 12 bases between the germline ends. This CDR3 contains 13 residues. Per germline, CDR1 SQVTM and CDR2 ANQGSEA. This chain's CDR3 is CSVVTALNQPQHF. CDR3 bases: TGCAGCGTGGTGACTGCCCTCAATCAGCCCCAGCATTTT.

The gene calls are TRBV5-4 and TRBJ2-5; D not certain. The CDR3 length is 13 residues. Germline lookup yields CDR1 SGHNT and CDR2 YYREEE (reference sequence). Trimming left V 2 bases short and J 5 bases short, with 10 bases between. DNA of the CDR3: TGTGCCAGCAGCTTTGACGCTGGGGAGACCCAGTACTTC. Translating gives CASSFDAGETQYF.

The chain couples TRBV7-3 to TRBJ2-3, with 9 bases identical to TRBD2. The V gene's germline CDR1 is SGHTA and CDR2 FQGTGA. V lost 5 bases and J lost 4; bases outside the gene matches: 10. The CDR3 runs to 16 residues. CDR3 DNA: TGTGCCAGCAGCCCCCGTCCTAGCGGGATGCCAGATACGCAGTATTTT. It is translated as CASSPRPSGMPDTQYF.

V is TRBV5-1 and J is TRBJ2-3, with D possibly matching TRBD1 (6 bases). The CDR3 contains 15 residues. V lost 4 bases and J 4 bases, leaving 16 bases between the germline ends. From germline, CDR1 is SGHRS and CDR2 YFSETQ. The CDR3 protein is CASSGRGFSADTQYF. In DNA, the CDR3 is TGCGCCAGCAGCGGAAGGGGGTTTTCTGCAGATACGCAGTATTTT.

This clonotype was observed once. The gene calls are TRBV2 and TRBJ2-4; 13 bases fit TRBD2. This CDR3 has 16 amino acids. Germline loops: CDR1 SNHLY, CDR2 FYNNEI. The ends lost 6 bases at V and 0 bases at J; junction bases unmatched: 2. CDR3 region: CASSGTSGVAKNIQYF. Here the CDR3 DNA reads TGTGCCAGCAGCGGGACTAGCGGGGTAGCCAAAAACATTCAGTACTTC.

The table lists this clonotype with a few counts. The chain carries TRBV11-1 and TRBJ1-2; maybe TRBD1 (6 bases). V was pared by 1 base and J by 3 bases, with 6 bases between. This CDR3 region has 13 residues. Per the germline V gene, CDR1 is SGHAT and CDR2 is FQDESV (reference sequence). CDR3 region: CASSLDRDYGYTF. The CDR3 region has the DNA TGTGCCAGCAGCTTAGACAGGGACTATGGCTACACCTTC.

The chain joins TRBV24-1 to TRBJ2-3; D is unresolved. Per the germline V gene, CDR1 is KGHDR and CDR2 is SFDVKD. This CDR3 has 12 residues. Trimming took 3 bases from V and 11 from J, leaving 11 bases between them. The CDR3: CATSDLIGGQYF. The CDR3 DNA follows: TGTGCCACCAGTGATCTGATCGGTGGGCAGTATTTT.

The chain has TRBV20-1 and TRBJ2-5; TRBD2 is a possible D gene (5 bases). V lost 3 bases, J lost 4 bases, and 9 bases lay in between. Germline V CDR1 and CDR2: DFQATT, SNEGSKA (reference sequence). CDR3 length: 12 amino acids. CDR3 DNA: TGCAGTGCTAGGGTGAGGGCAGAGACCCAGTACTTC. Its protein product is CSARVRAETQYF.

This chain joins TRBV7-9 and TRBJ1-2; D is ambiguous. Germline V lookup: CDR1 SEHNR, CDR2 FQNEAQ (reference sequence). The CDR3 has 13 amino acids. V lost 6 bases and J 3 bases, leaving 11 bases between the germline ends. The CDR3 spells CASSPERDYGYTF. The CDR3 DNA follows: TGTGCCAGCAGTCCGGAAAGGGACTATGGCTACACCTTC. The whole variable domain, filled in from reference TRBV7-9 and TRBJ1-2, reads DTGVSQNPRHKITKRGQNVTFRCDPISEHNRLYWYRQTLGQGPEFLTYFQNEAQLEKSRLLSDRFSAERPKGSFSTLEIQRTEQGDSAMYLCASSPERDYGYTFGSGTRLTVV.

V gene TRBV5-4 combines with J gene TRBJ1-5, with 10 bases matching TRBD1. Germline V lookup: CDR1 SGHNT, CDR2 YYREEE (reference sequence). The CDR3 sequence is 15 residues long. Germline trimming cut 4 bases from V and 3 bases from J; bases unmatched to any gene: 4. CDR3 DNA sequence: TGTGCCAGCAGCACAGGGACAGGGGACAATCAGCCCCAGCATTTT. Encoded protein: CASSTGTGDNQPQHF.